Sequencing of this T cell receptor (beta chain) was carried out in a study of blood T cell repertoires in COVID-19. Sequenced by immunoSEQ multiplex PCR; TCRdb stores in-frame clones only, minus some. The table records about 270,000 clones, more than 75% of them present only once. Looked up from germline, CDR1 is MRHNA and CDR2 is SNTAGT. The CDR3 totals 12 residues. V dropped 6 bases and J dropped 6; count of bases not matched to a gene: 3. Participants reported their clinical history, and cohort assignment relied on those reports. Sequencing was done on a sample of PBMCs or T cells enriched from blood (not recorded which). This TCR derives from a woman aged 55-69 years in a cohort exposed to, infected with or recovered from COVID-19 (not recorded which). This rearrangement joins TRBV6-4 to TRBJ2-3; 7 positions agree with TRBD1. CDR3 residues: CASSEQGDTQYF. The CDR3 DNA sequence: TGTGCCAGCAGCGAACAGGGGGATACGCAGTATTTT.